These 14 T cell receptor beta chains came from one sample sequenced in a study of shared clonotypes between healthy human individuals (dated by TCRdb to the early 2020s). The library relied on the immunoSEQ multiplex PCR assay. TCRdb stores this immuneACCESS table with in-frame sequences only. Part of the clones is absent; in the studies checked, under half of the shortfall reflects unresolved V genes, and no reason is known for the rest. This sample has about 1 million clones in its table, and roughly 80% of those were observed once. The ten largest make up about 1.4% of the sample. The sequenced material came from memory CD4+ T cells sorted from blood. This specimen's cell subset or site label, per the study, means: CD45RA-negative fraction. The receptors derive from a man younger than 35 in good health.

This clone was recorded once. The chain links TRBV6-6 to TRBJ2-2, with D unresolved. CDR3 length equals 14 residues. Trimming shortened V by 6 bases and J by 1 base, and 9 bases separated the two germline ends. Germline loops: CDR1 MNHNY, CDR2 SVGAGI (reference sequence). The CDR3: CASSLPKNTGELFF. The CDR3 coding sequence is TGTGCCAGCAGCCTCCCCAAGAACACCGGGGAGCTGTTTTTT.

CDR3 coding DNA: TGTGCCAGCACCCGGGACAGTTCCACCCCCAGCTATGGCTACACCTTC. It yields the protein CASTRDSSTPSYGYTF. The chain combines TRBV27 with TRBJ1-2; 7 bases fit TRBD1. This CDR3 comprises 16 residues. Germline assignment: CDR1 MNHEY and CDR2 SMNVEV (reference sequence). Trimming cost V 7 bases and J 4 bases; bases outside gene matches: 15.

The rearrangement links TRBV19 to TRBJ1-3; 7 nucleotides line up with TRBD1. V lost 3 bases and J lost 1; bases outside the gene matches: 15. The CDR3 loop spans 19 amino acids. Germline CDR1 and CDR2: LNHDA and SQIVND (reference sequence). In DNA, the CDR3 is TGTGCCAGTAGTATCTATTCGGGTGTCCGGGACAGTTCTGGAAACACCATATATTTT. Translated, it gives CASSIYSGVRDSSGNTIYF.

The CDR3 DNA reads TGTGCCAGTAGTCCGGGACAGGGGCGGACAGATACGCAGTATTTT. Translating it yields CASSPGQGRTDTQYF. The gene calls are TRBV19 and TRBJ2-3; 10 bases line up with TRBD1. The V gene's germline CDR1 is LNHDA and CDR2 SQIVND (reference sequence). CDR3 length equals 15 residues. V lost 5 bases and J lost 3; bases outside the gene matches: 5. Using reference TRBV19 and TRBJ2-3 for the parts outside the CDR3, the full variable domain is DGGITQSPKYLFRKEGQNVTLSCEQNLNHDAMYWYRQDPGQGLRLIYYSQIVNDFQKGDIAEGYSVSREKKESFPLTVTSAQKNPTAFYLCASSPGQGRTDTQYFGPGTRLTVL.

The chain employs TRBV2 and TRBJ2-1, with TRBD1 matching over 9 bases. V gave up 10 bases and J gave up 12 bases; unmatched junction bases: 16. This CDR3 has 14 residues. Per the germline V gene, CDR1 is SNHLY and CDR2 is FYNNEI. CDR3 DNA sequence: TGTGCCACCGATCGGGACAGGGATCGGGTCGGGCAGTTCTTC. It yields the protein CATDRDRDRVGQFF.

The rearrangement uses TRBV5-4 and TRBJ2-5; D is possibly TRBD1 (6 bases). V dropped 4 bases and J dropped 5 bases, with 12 bases sitting between them. Germline CDR1 SGHNT, CDR2 YYREEE (reference sequence). The CDR3 loop spans 13 amino acids. The CDR3 is CASSMAGVETQYF. DNA for the CDR3: TGTGCCAGCAGCATGGCAGGGGTCGAGACCCAGTACTTC.

The chain has TRBV18 and TRBJ1-6; D gene uncertain. Germline V CDR1 and CDR2: KGHSH, LQKENI. V was shortened by 0 bases and J by 10 bases, with 10 bases between the two germline ends. The CDR3 runs to 14 residues. The CDR3 is CASSPPYSNSPLHF. DNA for the CDR3: TGTGCCAGCTCACCACCGTACAGTAACTCACCCCTCCACTTT.

The V gene is TRBV5-6, the J gene TRBJ1-1; D remains unclear. V was cut by 1 base and J by 8 bases, with 12 bases left in between. The CDR3 spans 13 residues. The germline CDR1 and CDR2 sequences are SGHDT and YYEEEE. CDR3 protein: CASSLKTSLEAFF. CDR3 sequence (DNA): TGTGCCAGCAGCTTGAAGACAAGCCTGGAAGCTTTCTTT.

This chain uses TRBV6-1 with TRBJ2-7; TRBD2 aligns across 12 bases. The germline CDR1 and CDR2 sequences are MNHNS and SASEGT. Trimming at V came to 7 bases and at J to 7 bases, leaving 8 bases not matched to a gene. The CDR3 sequence is 14 residues long. CDR3 bases: TGTGCCAGCACCACGACTAGCGGGAGAGGGGAGCAGTACTTC. As protein: CASTTTSGRGEQYF.

The CDR3 DNA sequence: TGTGCCAGCTCACCACCGTCGGGGGCGCCGTACGAGCAGTACTTC. Its translation is CASSPPSGAPYEQYF. The chain recombines TRBV18 with TRBJ2-7; the D call may be TRBD1 or TRBD2 (6 bases each). The V and J ends lost 0 bases and 4 bases respectively, with 13 bases between them. Germline CDR1 is KGHSH and CDR2 is LQKENI. This CDR3 has 15 amino acids.

The V and J genes are TRBV7-2 and TRBJ2-5; 12 bases fit TRBD2. The CDR3 is made up of 18 amino acids. CDR1 SGHTA and CDR2 FQGNSA come from the germline V gene. V trimming: 3 bases; J trimming: 4 bases; junction bases outside the gene matches: 12. The CDR3 nucleotides read TGTGCCAGCAGCTTGGTGACTAGCGGGGGCCCCGGGGGAGAGACCCAGTACTTC. Its translation: CASSLVTSGGPGGETQYF.

Comments on this clone: A read error may produce the germline difference seen at one junction end. The V and J genes are TRBV29-1 and TRBJ2-2; TRBD2 matches 10 bases. The germline gives CDR1 SQVTM, CDR2 ANQGSEA. The CDR3 loop spans 14 amino acids. The CDR3 region has the DNA TGCAGCGCCATGGGACTAGCGAACATCGGGGAGCTGTTTTTT. Translating it yields CSAMGLANIGELFF.

This clone was recorded only once. V and J are TRBV7-2 and TRBJ2-7, with 7 bases fitting TRBD2. The CDR3 is made up of 14 amino acids. After removal of 2 bases from V and 4 bases from J, the junction contained 5 bases not matched to a gene. The germline gives CDR1 SGHTA, CDR2 FQGNSA. The CDR3 is CASSLPGGNYEQYF. CDR3 DNA sequence: TGTGCCAGCAGCTTACCCGGGGGGAATTACGAGCAGTACTTC. The full variable domain, its missing parts supplied by reference TRBV7-2 and TRBJ2-7, is GAGVSQSPSNKVTEKGKDVELRCDPISGHTALYWYRQSLGQGLEFLIYFQGNSAPDKSGLPSDRFSAERTGGSVSTLTIQRTQQEDSAVYLCASSLPGGNYEQYFGPGTRLTVT.

The V gene is TRBV5-5, the J gene TRBJ1-6; 9 nucleotides line up with TRBD1. There are 14 residues in the CDR3. V shed 5 bases and J 7 bases; nucleotides not matched to a gene: 4. Germline CDR1 and CDR2: SGHKS and YYEKEE (reference sequence). CDR3 DNA sequence: TGTGCCAGCAGTCCCGGGACAGGGAATTCACCCCTCCACTTT. This codes for CASSPGTGNSPLHF.